The clone carrying this T cell receptor (beta chain) has only a few counts. Its antigen is still unknown. TCRdb ran MiXCR on the RT-PCR reads and lists one entry per CDR3 protein. Among hundreds of thousands of distinct CDR3 sequences listed, approximately 14% were seen once. The sample belongs to a study of response to subunit inactivated influenza vaccine. Study conclusions and caveats: Each seasonal influenza vaccination, the authors suggested, recruits few new T cells.

The material sequenced was PBMCs from blood, taken roughly 13 days after vaccination. The sequence was obtained from a man aged 50-60 years who received an inactivated influenza vaccine.

The CDR3 sequence: CASQSFLGATNEKLFF. CDR3 in DNA: TGTGCCAGCCAAAGCTTCTTGGGGGCAACTAATGAAAAACTGTTTTTT. The rearrangement joins TRBV6-1 to TRBJ1-4; D may be TRBD1 (5 bases). The CDR3 extends over 16 amino acids. The V end was cut by 8 bases, the J end by 0 bases, with 16 bases between. Germline CDR1 is MNHNS and CDR2 is SASEGT.